One and the same sample provided the 3 T cell receptor beta chains below, sequenced in a study of TIL therapy for anti-PD-1-resistant metastatic lung cancer. Time point defined: pre-treatment sample, taken before nivolumab and TIL therapy. Pleural nodules or supraclavicular lymph nodes made up most of the excised metastases sampled. This was the immunoSEQ v3 assay. Clones were read by immunoSEQ multiplex PCR, and TCRdb kept only the in-frame ones, dropping some. The sample includes about 50,000 clones, roughly 70% of them seen just once. The sample in question was tumor tissue, obtained at baseline. All receptors come from a person aged 30 to 80 with non-small cell lung cancer.

This chain links TRBV7-2 with TRBJ1-3; D uncertain. The CDR3 covers 14 residues. V was cut by 2 bases and J by 0 bases, with 5 bases left in between. The germline V gene has CDR1 SGHTA and CDR2 FQGNSA. The CDR3 DNA sequence: TGTGCCAGCAGCTTATTTAGCTCTGGAAACACCATATATTTT. It codes for CASSLFSSGNTIYF.

This clone was observed a few times. The chain uses TRBV7-2 and TRBJ2-7, with D perhaps assigned TRBD1 or TRBD2 (6 bases each). Trimming left V 2 bases short and J 7 bases short, with 18 bases between. Germline V CDR1 and CDR2: SGHTA, FQGNSA. This CDR3 is 15 amino acids long. The CDR3 loop is CASSLFRPQGGEQYF. DNA for the CDR3: TGTGCCAGCAGCTTATTTCGGCCCCAAGGGGGGGAGCAGTACTTC. The variable domain in full, with the rest retrieved from reference TRBV7-2 and TRBJ2-7, is GAGVSQSPSNKVTEKGKDVELRCDPISGHTALYWYRQSLGQGLEFLIYFQGNSAPDKSGLPSDRFSAERTGGSVSTLTIQRTQQEDSAVYLCASSLFRPQGGEQYFGPGTRLTVT.

The table lists this clone with a few counts. The V and J genes are TRBV29-1 and TRBJ1-2; a weak D match, TRBD1 (5 bases). Trimming left V 7 bases short and J 0 bases short, with 12 bases between. CDR1 is SQVTM and CDR2 is ANQGSEA in the germline V gene. This CDR3 contains 13 residues. The CDR3 here is CSDTTGPNYGYTF. Written as DNA, the CDR3 is TGCAGCGACACCACGGGGCCTAACTATGGCTACACCTTC. The full variable domain, completed using reference TRBV29-1 and TRBJ1-2, is SAVISQKPSRDICQRGTSLTIQCQVDSQVTMMFWYRQQPGQSLTLIATANQGSEATYESGFVIDKFPISRPNLTFSTLTVSNMSPEDSSIYLCSDTTGPNYGYTFGSGTRLTVV.